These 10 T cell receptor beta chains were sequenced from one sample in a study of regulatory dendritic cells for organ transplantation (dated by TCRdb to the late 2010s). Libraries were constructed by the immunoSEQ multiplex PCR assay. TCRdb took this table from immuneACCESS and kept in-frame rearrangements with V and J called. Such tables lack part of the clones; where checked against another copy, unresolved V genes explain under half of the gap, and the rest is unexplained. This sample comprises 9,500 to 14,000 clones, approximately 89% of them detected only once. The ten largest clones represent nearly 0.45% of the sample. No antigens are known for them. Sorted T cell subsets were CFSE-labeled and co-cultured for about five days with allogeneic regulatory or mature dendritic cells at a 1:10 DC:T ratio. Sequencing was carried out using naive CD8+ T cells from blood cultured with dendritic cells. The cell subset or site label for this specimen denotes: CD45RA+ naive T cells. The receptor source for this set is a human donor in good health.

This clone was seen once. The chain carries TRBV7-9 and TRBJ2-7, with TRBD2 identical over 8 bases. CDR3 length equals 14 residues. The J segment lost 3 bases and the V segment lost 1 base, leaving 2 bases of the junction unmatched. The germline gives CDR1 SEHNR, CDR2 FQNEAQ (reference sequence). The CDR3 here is CASSLDGRGYEQYF. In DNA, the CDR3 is TGTGCCAGCAGCTTAGACGGGAGGGGCTACGAGCAGTACTTC.

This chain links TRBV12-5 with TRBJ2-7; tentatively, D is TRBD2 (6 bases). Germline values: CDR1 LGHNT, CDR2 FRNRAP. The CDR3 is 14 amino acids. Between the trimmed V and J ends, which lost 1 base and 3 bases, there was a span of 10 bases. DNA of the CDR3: TGTGCTAGTGGTTTGGGTTCGGGAGTCTACGAGCAGTACTTC. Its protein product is CASGLGSGVYEQYF.

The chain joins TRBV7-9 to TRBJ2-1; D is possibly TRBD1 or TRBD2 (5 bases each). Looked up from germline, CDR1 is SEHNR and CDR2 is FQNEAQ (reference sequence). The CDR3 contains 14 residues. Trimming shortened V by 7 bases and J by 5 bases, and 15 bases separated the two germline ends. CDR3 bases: TGTGCCAGCATGGATCCCGGGACGGACAATGAGCAGTTCTTC. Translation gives CASMDPGTDNEQFF.

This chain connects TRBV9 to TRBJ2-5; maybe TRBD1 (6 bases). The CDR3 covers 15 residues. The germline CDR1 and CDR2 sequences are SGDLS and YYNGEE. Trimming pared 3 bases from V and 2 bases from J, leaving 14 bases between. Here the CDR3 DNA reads TGTGCCAGCAGCGCGTCCGGGACACGACAAGAGACCCAGTACTTC. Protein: CASSASGTRQETQYF. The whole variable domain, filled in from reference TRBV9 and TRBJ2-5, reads DSGVTQTPKHLITATGQRVTLRCSPRSGDLSVYWYQQSLDQGLQFLIQYYNGEERAKGNILERFSAQQFPDLHSELNLSSLELGDSALYFCASSASGTRQETQYFGPGTRLLVL.

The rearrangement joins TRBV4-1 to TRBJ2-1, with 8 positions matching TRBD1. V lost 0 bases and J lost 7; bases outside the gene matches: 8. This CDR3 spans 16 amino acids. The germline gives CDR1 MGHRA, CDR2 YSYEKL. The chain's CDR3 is CASSQDPGGFGNEQFF. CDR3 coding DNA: TGCGCCAGCAGCCAAGACCCAGGGGGCTTCGGTAATGAGCAGTTCTTC.

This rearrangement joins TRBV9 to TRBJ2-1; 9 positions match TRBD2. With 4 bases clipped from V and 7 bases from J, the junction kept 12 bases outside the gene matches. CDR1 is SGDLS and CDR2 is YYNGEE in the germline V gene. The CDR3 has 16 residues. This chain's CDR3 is CASSTLGLAGKNEQFF. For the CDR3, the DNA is TGTGCCAGCAGCACCCTTGGGCTAGCGGGAAAAAATGAGCAGTTCTTC. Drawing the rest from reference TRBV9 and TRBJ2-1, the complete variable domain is DSGVTQTPKHLITATGQRVTLRCSPRSGDLSVYWYQQSLDQGLQFLIQYYNGEERAKGNILERFSAQQFPDLHSELNLSSLELGDSALYFCASSTLGLAGKNEQFFGPGTRLTVL.

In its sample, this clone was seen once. CDR3: CASSLEGHLSYEQYF. Here the CDR3 DNA reads TGTGCCAGCAGCCTAGAGGGACACTTATCCTACGAGCAGTACTTC. The chain employs TRBV9 and TRBJ2-7, with D possibly matching TRBD1 (6 bases). The CDR3 totals 15 residues. Germline V gene lookup returns CDR1 SGDLS and CDR2 YYNGEE. V lost 4 bases to trimming and J lost 1 base, with 15 bases between them.

In DNA form, the CDR3 reads TGCGCCAGCAGCCACCCGTCCAGGGTGGATCAGCCCCAGCATTTT. As protein: CASSHPSRVDQPQHF. The V gene is TRBV4-1, the J gene TRBJ1-5, with D possibly being TRBD1 (5 bases). This CDR3 is 15 amino acids long. V lost 3 bases and J 5 bases, leaving 14 bases between the germline ends. Germline V gene data show CDR1 as MGHRA and CDR2 as YSYEKL.

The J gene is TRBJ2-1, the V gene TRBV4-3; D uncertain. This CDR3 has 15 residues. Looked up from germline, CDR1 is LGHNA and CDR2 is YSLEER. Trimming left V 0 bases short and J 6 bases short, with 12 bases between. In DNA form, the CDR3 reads TGCGCCAGCAGCCAAGAGAGTAACCCCCGCAATGAGCAGTTCTTC. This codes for CASSQESNPRNEQFF.

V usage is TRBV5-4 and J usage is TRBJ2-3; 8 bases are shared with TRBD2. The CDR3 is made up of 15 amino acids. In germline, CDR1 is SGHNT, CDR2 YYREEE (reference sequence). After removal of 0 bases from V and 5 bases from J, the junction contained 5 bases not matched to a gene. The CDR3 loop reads CASSLDTSGVDTQYF. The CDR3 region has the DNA TGTGCCAGCAGCTTGGATACTAGCGGAGTAGATACGCAGTATTTT.